This T cell receptor (beta chain) was sequenced during a study of CD8+CD57+ T cells in acquired aplastic anemia. Findings of the study overall: Common to patients and controls were 25 to 30 CD8+ CDR3 sequences.

This CDR3 region has 15 residues. The germline CDR1 and CDR2 sequences are SGHNT and YENEEA. Only patients with CD8+CD57+ cell expansion on flow cytometry were chosen for sequencing. TCR beta VDJ combinations and CDR3 sequences were profiled from genomic DNA. TCRdb fed the reads into MiXCR, producing one record per CDR3 protein. The data hold about 260,000 distinct CDR3 sequences, with approximately 86% observed a single time. For this clonotype: Its specificity is unknown. The germline gene is not matched at one end of the junction; a read error may be the cause.

Sequencing was carried out using sorted CD4+, CD8+, or CD8+CD57+ T cells (not recorded which) from PBMCs. V is TRBV11-3 and J is TRBJ1-1; no firm D call. The clonotype originates from a human donor with aplastic anemia. The CDR3 spells CASSVELAANTEAFF. The CDR3 DNA reads TGTGCCAGCAGCGTAGAGCTGGCAGCGAACACTGAAGCTTTCTTT.